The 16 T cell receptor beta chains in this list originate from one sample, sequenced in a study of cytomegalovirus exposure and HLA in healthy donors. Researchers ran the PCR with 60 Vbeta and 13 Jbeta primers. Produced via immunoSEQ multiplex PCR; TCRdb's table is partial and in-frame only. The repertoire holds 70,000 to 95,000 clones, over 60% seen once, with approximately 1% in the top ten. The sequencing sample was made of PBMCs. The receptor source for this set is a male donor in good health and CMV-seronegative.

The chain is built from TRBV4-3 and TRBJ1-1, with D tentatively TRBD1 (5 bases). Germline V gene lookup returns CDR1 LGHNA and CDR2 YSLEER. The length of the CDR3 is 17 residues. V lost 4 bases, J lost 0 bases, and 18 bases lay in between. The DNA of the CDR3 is TGCGCCAGCAGCCCGACCCTACACCAGGGAATGAACACTGAAGCTTTCTTT. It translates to CASSPTLHQGMNTEAFF.

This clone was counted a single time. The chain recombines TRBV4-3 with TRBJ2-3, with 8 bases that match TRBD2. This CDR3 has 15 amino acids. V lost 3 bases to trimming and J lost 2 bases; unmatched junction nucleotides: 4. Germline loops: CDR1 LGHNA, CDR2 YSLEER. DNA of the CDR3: TGCGCCAGCAGCCACGGGGGGGGATTCACAGATACGCAGTATTTT. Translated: CASSHGGGFTDTQYF.

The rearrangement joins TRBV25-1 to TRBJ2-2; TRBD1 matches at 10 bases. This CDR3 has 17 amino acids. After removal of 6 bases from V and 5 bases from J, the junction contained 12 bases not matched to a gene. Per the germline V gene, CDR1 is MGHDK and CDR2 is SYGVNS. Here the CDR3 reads CASSHRTRQGATGELFF. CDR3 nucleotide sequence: TGTGCCAGCAGCCACCGAACCCGACAGGGGGCTACCGGGGAGCTGTTTTTT.

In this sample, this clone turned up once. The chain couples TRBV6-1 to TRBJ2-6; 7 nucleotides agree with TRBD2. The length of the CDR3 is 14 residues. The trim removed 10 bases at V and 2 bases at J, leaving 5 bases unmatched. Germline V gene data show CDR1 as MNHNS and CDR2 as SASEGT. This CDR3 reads CATWGGAGANVLTF. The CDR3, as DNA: TGTGCCACCTGGGGGGGGGCTGGGGCCAACGTCCTGACTTTC.

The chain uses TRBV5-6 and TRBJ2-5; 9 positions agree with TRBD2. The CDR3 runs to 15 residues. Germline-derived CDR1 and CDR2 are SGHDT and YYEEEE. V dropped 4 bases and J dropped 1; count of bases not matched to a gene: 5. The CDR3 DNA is TGTGCCAGCAGCCCCCTGACTAGCGGCCAAGAGACCCAGTACTTC. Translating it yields CASSPLTSGQETQYF.

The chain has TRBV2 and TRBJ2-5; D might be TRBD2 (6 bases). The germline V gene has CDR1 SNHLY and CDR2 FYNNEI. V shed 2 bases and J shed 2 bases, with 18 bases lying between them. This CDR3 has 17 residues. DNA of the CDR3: TGTGCCAGCAGTGAACTTTTTGGAGGGCCAGGACAAGAGACCCAGTACTTC. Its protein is CASSELFGGPGQETQYF.

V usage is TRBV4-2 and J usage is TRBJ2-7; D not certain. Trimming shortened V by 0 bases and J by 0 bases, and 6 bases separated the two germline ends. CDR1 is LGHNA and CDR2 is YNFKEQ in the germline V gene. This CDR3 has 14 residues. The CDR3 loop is CASSQDGSSYEQYF. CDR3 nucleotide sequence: TGTGCCAGCAGCCAAGACGGTAGCTCCTACGAGCAGTACTTC.

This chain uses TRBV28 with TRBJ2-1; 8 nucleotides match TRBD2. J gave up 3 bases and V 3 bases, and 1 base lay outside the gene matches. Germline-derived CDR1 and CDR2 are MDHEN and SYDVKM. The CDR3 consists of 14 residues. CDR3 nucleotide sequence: TGTGCCAGCAGTTTGGCGGGAGGCTACAATGAGCAGTTCTTC. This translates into CASSLAGGYNEQFF.

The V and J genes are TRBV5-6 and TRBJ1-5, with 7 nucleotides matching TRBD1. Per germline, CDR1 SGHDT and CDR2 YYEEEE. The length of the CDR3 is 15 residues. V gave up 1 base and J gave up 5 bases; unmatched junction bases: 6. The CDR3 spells CASSLMGQRDQPQHF. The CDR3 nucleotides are TGTGCCAGCAGCTTGATGGGACAGCGCGATCAGCCCCAGCATTTT.

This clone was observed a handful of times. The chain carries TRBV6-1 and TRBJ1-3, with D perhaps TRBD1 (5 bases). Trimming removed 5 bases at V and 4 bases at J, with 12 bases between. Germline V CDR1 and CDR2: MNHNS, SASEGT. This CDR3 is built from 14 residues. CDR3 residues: CASSWGGSGNTIYF. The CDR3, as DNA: TGTGCCAGCAGTTGGGGGGGGTCCGGAAACACCATATATTTT.

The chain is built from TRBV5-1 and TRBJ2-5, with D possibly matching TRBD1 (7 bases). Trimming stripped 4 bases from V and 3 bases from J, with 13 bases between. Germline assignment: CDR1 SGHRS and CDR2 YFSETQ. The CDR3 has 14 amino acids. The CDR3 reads CASSAGQREETQYF. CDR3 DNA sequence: TGCGCCAGCAGCGCGGGACAGAGGGAAGAGACCCAGTACTTC.

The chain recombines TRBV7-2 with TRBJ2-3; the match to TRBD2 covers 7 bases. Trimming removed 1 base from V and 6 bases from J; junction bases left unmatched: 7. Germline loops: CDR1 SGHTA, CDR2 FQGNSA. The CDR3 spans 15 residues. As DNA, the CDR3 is TGTGCCAGCAGCTTAGATAGCGGGCCACAGGATACGCAGTATTTT. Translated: CASSLDSGPQDTQYF.

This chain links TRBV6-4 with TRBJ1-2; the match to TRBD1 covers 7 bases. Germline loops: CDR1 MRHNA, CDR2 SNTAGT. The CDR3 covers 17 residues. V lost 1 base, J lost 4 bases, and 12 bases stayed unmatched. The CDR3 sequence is CASSDLRQGVYCYGYTF. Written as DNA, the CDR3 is TGTGCCAGCAGTGACTTACGACAGGGTGTTTATTGCTATGGCTACACCTTC.

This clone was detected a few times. The DNA for the CDR3 is TGTGCCAGCAGGACGACAGAAGCCAATGAGCAGTTCTTC. Residues: CASRTTEANEQFF. This rearrangement joins TRBV6-1 to TRBJ2-1; D is possibly TRBD1 (5 bases). Deletions cut 6 bases from V and 6 bases from J, with 12 bases between. Per germline, CDR1 MNHNS and CDR2 SASEGT. CDR3 size: 13 residues.

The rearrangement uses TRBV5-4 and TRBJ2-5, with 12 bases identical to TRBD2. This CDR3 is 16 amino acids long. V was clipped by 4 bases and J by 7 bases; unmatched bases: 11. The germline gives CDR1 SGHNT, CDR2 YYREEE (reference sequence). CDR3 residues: CASSPGTSGPPGTQYF. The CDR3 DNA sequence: TGTGCCAGCAGCCCCGGGACTAGCGGGCCGCCGGGGACCCAGTACTTC.

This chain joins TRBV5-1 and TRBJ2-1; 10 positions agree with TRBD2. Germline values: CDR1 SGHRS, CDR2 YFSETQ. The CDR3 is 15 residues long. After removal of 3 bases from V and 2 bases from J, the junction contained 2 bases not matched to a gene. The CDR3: CASSSSGRAYNEQFF. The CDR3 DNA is TGCGCCAGCAGCTCCAGCGGGAGGGCCTACAATGAGCAGTTCTTC.